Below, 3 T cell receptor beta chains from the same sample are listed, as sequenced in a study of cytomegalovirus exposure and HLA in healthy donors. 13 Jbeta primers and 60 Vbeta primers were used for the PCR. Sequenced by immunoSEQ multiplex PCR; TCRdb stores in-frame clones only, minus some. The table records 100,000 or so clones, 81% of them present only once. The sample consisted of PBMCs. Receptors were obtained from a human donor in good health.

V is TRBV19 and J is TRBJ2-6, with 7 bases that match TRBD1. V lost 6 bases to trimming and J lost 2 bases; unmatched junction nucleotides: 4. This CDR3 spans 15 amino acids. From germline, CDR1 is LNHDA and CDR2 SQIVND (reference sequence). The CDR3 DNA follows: TGTGCCAGTAGACAAACAGGGGCTGGGGCCAACGTCCTGACTTTC. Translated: CASRQTGAGANVLTF.

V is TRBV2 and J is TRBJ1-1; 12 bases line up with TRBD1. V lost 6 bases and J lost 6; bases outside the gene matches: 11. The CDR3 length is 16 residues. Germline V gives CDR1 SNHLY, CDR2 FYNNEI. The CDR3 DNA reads TGTGCCAGCAGCCGGGACAGGGGGCAAAAGACATCTGAAGCTTTCTTT. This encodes CASSRDRGQKTSEAFF.

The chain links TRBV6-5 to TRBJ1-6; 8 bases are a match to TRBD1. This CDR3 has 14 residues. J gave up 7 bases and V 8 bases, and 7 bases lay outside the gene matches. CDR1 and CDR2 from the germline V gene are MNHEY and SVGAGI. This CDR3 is CASGGDRRNSPLHF. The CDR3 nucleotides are TGTGCCAGCGGGGGGGACAGGAGGAATTCACCCCTCCACTTT.